The text below deals with one TCR beta chain. Its target is not known. This specimen comes from a study of T cell responses to AZD1222 COVID-19 vaccine. Study findings and constraints: The study found Spike-specific TCR breadth and depth rose after two AZD1222 doses. Possibly, clonal diversity was underestimated; donors were largely white British and included more females.

Only in-frame clones appear in the TCRdb table, and some are missing; sequencing was by immunoSEQ multiplex PCR. Here the sample spans about 100,000 clones, 80% to 85% being singletons. The CDR3 consists of 15 residues. The V and J ends lost 0 bases and 5 bases, in that order; junction bases with no gene match: 7. Germline V gene data show CDR1 as SGDLS and CDR2 as YYNGEE. The source of this sequence is an adult in good health. The sample in question was peripheral blood, obtained on day 0 of AZD1222 vaccination. The rearrangement joins TRBV9 to TRBJ2-5; 7 bases map to TRBD1. In DNA, the CDR3 is TGTGCCAGCAGCGTAGGACAGGGTAGGTTGGAGACCCAGTACTTC. Protein sequence: CASSVGQGRLETQYF.